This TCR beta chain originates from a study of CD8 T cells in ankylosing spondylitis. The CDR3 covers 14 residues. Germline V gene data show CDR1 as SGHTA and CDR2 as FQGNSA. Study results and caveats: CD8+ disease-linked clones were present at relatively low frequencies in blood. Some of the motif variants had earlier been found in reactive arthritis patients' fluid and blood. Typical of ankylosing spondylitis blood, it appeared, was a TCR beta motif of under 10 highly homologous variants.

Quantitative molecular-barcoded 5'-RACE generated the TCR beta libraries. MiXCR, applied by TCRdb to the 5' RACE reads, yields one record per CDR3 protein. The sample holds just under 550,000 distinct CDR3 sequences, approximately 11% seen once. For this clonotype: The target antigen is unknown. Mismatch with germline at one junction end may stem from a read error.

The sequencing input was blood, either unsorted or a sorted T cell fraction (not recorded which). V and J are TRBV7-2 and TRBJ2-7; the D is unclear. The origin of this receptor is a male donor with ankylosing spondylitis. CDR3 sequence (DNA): TGTGCTAGCAGCTCAATCCTGGGTGGGTACGAGCAGTACTTC. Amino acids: CASSSILGGYEQYF.